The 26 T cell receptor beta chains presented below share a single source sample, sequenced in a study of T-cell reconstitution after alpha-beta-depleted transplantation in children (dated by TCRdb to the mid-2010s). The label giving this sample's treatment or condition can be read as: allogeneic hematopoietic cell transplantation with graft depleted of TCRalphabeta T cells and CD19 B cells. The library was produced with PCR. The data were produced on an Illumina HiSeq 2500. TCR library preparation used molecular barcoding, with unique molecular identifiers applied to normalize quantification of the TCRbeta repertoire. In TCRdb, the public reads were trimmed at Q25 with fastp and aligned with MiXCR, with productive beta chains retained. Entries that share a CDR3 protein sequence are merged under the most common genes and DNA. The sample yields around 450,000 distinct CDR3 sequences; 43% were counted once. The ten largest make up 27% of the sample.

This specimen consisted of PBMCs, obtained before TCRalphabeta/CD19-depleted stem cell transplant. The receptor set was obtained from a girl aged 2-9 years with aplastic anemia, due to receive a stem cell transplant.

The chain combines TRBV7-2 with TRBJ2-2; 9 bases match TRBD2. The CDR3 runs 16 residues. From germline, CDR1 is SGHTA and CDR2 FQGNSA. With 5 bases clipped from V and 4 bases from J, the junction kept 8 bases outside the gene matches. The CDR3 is CASSPWGLASTGELFF. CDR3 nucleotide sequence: TGTGCCAGCAGCCCATGGGGACTAGCCTCCACCGGGGAGCTGTTTTTT.

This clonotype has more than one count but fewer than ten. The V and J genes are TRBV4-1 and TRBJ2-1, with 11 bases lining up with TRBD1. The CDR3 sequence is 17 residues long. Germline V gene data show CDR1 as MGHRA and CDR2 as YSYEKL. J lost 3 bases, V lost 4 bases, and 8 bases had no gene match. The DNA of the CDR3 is TGCGCCAGCAGCCTCGGACTTGGGACAGGGGGCTACAATGAGCAGTTCTTC. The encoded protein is CASSLGLGTGGYNEQFF.

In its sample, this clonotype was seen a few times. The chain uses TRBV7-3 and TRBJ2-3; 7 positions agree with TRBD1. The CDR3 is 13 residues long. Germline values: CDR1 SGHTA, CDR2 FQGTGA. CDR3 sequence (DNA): TGTGCTACAGGGGTAGCACTCACAGATACGCAGTATTTT. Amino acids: CATGVALTDTQYF.

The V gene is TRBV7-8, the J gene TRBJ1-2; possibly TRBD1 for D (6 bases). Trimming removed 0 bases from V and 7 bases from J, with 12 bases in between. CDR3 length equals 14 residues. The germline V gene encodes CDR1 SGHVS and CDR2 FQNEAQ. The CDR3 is CASSLAEGGLGYTF. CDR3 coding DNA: TGTGCCAGCAGCTTAGCTGAGGGGGGGCTTGGCTACACCTTC.

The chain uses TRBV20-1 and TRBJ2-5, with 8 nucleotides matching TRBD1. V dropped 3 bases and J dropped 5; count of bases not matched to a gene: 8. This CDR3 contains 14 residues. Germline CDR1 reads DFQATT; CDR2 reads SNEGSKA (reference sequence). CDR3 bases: TGCAGTGCTAGCCCCACAGGGGGGCATGAGACCCAGTACTTC. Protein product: CSASPTGGHETQYF.

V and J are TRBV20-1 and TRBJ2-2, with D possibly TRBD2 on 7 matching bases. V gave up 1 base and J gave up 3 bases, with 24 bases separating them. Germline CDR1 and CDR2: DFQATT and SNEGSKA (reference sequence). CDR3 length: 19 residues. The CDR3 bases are TGCAGTGCTAGAGGTGGAGGGGGGGCCCTCCCTTTAGACACCGGGGAGCTGTTTTTT. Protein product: CSARGGGGALPLDTGELFF.

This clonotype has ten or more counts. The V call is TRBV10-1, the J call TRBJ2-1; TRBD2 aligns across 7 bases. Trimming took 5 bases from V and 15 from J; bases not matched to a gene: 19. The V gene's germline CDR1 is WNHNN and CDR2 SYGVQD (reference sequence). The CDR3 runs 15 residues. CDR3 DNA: TGCGCCAGCAGTTCACCGGGGCTAGCGGAAAACGGGCCGTTCTTC. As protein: CASSSPGLAENGPFF.

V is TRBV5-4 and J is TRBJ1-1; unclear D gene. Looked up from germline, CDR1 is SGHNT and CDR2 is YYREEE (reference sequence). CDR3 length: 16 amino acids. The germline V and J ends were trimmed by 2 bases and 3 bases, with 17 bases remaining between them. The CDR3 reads CASSFPRRTGYTEAFF. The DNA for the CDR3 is TGTGCCAGCAGCTTCCCCCGACGGACGGGATACACTGAAGCTTTCTTT.

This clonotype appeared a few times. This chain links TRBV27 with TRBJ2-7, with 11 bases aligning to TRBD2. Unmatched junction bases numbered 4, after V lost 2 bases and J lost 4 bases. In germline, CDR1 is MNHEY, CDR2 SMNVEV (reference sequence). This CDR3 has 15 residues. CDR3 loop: CASSLKTSGIYEQYF. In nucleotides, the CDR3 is TGTGCCAGCAGTTTAAAGACTAGCGGGATATACGAGCAGTACTTC.

The CDR3 sequence is CASRSTGGPYEQYF. DNA for the CDR3: TGTGCCAGCAGATCCACAGGGGGCCCCTACGAGCAGTACTTC. The rearrangement joins TRBV7-2 to TRBJ2-7, with 9 bases identical to TRBD1. After removal of 6 bases from V and 2 bases from J, the junction contained 5 bases not matched to a gene. This CDR3 comprises 14 residues. CDR1 and CDR2 (germline): SGHTA, FQGNSA.

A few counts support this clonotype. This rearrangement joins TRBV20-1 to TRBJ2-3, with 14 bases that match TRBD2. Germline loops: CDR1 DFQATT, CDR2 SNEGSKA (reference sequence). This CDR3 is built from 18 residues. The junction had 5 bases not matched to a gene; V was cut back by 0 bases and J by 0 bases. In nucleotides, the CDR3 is TGCAGTGCTAGAGATGGGACTAGCGGGAGTCTGAGCACAGATACGCAGTATTTT. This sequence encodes CSARDGTSGSLSTDTQYF.

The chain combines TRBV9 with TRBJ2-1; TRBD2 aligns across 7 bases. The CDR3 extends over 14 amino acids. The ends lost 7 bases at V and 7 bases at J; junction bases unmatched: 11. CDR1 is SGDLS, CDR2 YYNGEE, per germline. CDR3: CASSSGAQENEQFF. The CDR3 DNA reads TGTGCCAGCTCTAGCGGCGCCCAAGAAAATGAGCAGTTCTTC. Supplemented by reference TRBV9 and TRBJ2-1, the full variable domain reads DSGVTQTPKHLITATGQRVTLRCSPRSGDLSVYWYQQSLDQGLQFLIQYYNGEERAKGNILERFSAQQFPDLHSELNLSSLELGDSALYFCASSSGAQENEQFFGPGTRLTVL.

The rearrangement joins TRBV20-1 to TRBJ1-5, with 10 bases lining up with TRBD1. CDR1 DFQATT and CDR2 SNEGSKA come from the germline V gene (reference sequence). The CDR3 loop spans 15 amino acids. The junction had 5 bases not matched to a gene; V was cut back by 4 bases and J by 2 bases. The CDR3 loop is CSAIGDRGGNQPQHF. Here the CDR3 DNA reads TGCAGTGCTATTGGGGACAGGGGTGGCAATCAGCCCCAGCATTTT.

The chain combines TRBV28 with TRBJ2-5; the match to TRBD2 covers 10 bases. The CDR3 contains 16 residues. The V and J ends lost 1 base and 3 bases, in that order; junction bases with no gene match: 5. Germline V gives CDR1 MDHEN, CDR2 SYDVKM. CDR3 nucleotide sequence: TGTGCCAGCAGTTTATCCGGGACTAGCGAAAAAGAGACCCAGTACTTC. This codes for CASSLSGTSEKETQYF.

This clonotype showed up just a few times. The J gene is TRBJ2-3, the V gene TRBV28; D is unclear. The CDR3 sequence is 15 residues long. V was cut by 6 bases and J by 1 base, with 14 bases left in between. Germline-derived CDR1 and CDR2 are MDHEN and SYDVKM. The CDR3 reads CASRPSGRGTDTQYF. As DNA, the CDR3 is TGTGCCAGCAGGCCCTCCGGGCGAGGCACAGATACGCAGTATTTT.

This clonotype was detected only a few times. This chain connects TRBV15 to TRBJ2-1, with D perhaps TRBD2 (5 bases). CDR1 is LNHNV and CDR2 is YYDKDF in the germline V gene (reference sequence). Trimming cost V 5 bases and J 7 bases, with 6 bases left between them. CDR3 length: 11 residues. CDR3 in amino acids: CATSRLNEQFF. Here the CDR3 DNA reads TGTGCCACCAGCCGACTAAATGAGCAGTTCTTC. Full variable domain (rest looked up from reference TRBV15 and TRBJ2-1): DAMVIQNPRYQVTQFGKPVTLSCSQTLNHNVMYWYQQKSSQAPKLLFHYYDKDFNNEADTPDNFQSRRPNTSFCFLDIRSPGLGDTAMYLCATSRLNEQFFGPGTRLTVL.

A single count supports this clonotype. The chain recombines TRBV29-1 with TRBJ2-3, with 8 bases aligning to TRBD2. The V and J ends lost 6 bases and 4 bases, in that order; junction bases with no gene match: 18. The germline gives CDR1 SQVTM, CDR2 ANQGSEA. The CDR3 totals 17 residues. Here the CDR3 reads CSVEPRGGGQPPDTQYF. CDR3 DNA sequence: TGCAGCGTCGAGCCGAGAGGCGGGGGGCAGCCCCCAGATACGCAGTATTTT.

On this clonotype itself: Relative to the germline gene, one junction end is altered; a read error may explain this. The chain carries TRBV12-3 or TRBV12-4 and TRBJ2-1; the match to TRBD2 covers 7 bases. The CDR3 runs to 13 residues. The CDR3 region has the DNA TGTGCCAGCAGCCCCTGGGACTACGATGAGCAGTTCTTC. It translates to CASSPWDYDEQFF.

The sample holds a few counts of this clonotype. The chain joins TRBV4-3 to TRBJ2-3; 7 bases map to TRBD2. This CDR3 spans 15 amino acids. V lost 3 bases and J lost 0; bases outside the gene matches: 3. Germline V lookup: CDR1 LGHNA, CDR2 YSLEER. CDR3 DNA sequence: TGCGCCAGCAGCCACACAGCGGGGAGCACAGATACGCAGTATTTT. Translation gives CASSHTAGSTDTQYF.

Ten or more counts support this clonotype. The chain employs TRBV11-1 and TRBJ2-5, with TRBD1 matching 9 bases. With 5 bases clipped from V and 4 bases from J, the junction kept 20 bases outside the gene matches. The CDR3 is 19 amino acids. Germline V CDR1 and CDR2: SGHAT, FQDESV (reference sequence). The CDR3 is CASSVTPGQGPLTGETQYF. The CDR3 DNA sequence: TGTGCCAGCAGCGTCACCCCGGGACAGGGTCCCCTCACGGGAGAGACCCAGTACTTC.

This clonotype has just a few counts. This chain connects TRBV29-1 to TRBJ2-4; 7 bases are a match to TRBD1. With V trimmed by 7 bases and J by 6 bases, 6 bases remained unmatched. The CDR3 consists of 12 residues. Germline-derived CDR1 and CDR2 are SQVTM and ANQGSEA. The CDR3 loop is CSAGTAPNIQYF. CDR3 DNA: TGCAGCGCGGGGACAGCGCCAAACATTCAGTACTTC.

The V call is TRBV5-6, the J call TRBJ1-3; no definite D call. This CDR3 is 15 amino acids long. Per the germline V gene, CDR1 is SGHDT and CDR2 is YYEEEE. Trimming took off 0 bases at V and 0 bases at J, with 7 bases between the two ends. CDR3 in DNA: TGTGCCAGCAGCTTGGGGCCGCACTCTGGAAACACCATATATTTT. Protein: CASSLGPHSGNTIYF.

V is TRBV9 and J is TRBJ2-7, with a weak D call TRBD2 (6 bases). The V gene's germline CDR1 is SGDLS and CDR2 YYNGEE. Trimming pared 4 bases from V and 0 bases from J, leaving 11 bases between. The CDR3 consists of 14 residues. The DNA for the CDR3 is TGTGCCAGCAGCATCGGGACTTACTCCTACGAGCAGTACTTC. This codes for CASSIGTYSYEQYF.

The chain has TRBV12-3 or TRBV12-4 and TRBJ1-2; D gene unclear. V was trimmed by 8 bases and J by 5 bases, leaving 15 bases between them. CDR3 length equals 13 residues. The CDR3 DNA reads TGTGCCAGCTGTAGGCTTTTAGGGTATGGCTACACCTTC. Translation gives CASCRLLGYGYTF.

The CDR3 DNA follows: TGCGCCAGCAGTGAGTCGATGGACGGGCCATACAATGAGCAGTTCTTC. Its protein product is CASSESMDGPYNEQFF. The genes are TRBV10-1 and TRBJ2-1, with D uncertain. The V end was cut by 0 bases, the J end by 4 bases, with 13 bases between. In germline, CDR1 is WNHNN, CDR2 SYGVQD (reference sequence). This CDR3 is built from 16 residues.

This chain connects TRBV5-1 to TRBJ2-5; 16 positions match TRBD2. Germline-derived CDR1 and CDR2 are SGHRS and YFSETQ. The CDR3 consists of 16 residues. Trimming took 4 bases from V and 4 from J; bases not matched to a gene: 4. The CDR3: CASSPGLAGGGETQYF. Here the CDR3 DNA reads TGCGCCAGCAGCCCGGGACTAGCGGGAGGGGGAGAGACCCAGTACTTC.